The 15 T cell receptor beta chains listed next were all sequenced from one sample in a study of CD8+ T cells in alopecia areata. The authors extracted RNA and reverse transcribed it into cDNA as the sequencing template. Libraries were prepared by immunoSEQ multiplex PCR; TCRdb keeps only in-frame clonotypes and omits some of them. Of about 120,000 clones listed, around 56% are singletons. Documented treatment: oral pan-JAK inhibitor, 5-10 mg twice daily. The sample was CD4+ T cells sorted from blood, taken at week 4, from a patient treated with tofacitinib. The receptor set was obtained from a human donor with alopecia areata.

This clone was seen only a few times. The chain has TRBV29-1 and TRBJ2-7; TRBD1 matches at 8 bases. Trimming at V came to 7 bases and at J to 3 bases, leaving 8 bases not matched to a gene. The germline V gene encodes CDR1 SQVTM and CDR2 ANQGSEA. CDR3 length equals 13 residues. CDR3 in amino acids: CSALLQGDYEQYF. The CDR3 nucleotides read TGCAGCGCTCTTTTACAGGGGGACTACGAGCAGTACTTC.

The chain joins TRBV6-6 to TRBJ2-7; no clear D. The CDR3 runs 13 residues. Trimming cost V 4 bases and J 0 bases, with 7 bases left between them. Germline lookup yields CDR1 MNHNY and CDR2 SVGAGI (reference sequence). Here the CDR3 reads CASSSQLSYEQYF. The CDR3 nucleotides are TGTGCCAGCAGTTCACAGCTCTCCTACGAGCAGTACTTC.

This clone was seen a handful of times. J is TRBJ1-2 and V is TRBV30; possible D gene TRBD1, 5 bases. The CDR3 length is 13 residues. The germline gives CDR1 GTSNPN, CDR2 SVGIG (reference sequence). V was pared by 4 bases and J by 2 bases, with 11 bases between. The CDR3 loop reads CAWNRDSNYGYTF. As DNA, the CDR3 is TGTGCCTGGAATCGGGACTCAAACTATGGCTACACCTTC. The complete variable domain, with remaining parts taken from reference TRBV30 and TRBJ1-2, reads SQTIHQWPATLVQPVGSPLSLECTVEGTSNPNLYWYRQAAGRGLQLLFYSVGIGQISSEVPQNLSASRPQDRQFILSSKKLLLSDSGFYLCAWNRDSNYGYTFGSGTRLTVV.

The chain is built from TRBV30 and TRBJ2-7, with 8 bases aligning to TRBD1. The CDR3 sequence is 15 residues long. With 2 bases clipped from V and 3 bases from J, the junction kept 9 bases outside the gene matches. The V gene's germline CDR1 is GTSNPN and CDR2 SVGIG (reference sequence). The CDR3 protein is CAWSRLKDRDYEQYF. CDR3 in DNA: TGTGCCTGGAGTAGGCTTAAGGACAGGGACTACGAGCAGTACTTC.

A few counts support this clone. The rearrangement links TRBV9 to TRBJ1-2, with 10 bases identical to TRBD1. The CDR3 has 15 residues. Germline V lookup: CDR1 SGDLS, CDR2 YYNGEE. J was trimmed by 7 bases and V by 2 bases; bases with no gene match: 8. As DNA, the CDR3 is TGTGCCAGCAGCGTTTCCGGGACAGGGGATGGTGGCTACACCTTC. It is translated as CASSVSGTGDGGYTF.

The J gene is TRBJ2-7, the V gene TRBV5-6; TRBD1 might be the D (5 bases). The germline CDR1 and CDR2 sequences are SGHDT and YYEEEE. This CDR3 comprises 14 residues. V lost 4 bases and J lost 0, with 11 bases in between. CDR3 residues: CASSLGAASYEQYF. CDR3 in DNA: TGTGCCAGCAGCCTTGGGGCGGCCTCCTACGAGCAGTACTTC.

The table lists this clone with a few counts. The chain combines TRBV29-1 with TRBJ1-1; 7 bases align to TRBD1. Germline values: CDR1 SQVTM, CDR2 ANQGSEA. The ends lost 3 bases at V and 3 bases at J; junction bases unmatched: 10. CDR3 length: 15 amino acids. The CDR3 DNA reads TGCAGCGTTGATAGTAGGGGGCGCGTAGACACTGAAGCTTTCTTT. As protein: CSVDSRGRVDTEAFF.

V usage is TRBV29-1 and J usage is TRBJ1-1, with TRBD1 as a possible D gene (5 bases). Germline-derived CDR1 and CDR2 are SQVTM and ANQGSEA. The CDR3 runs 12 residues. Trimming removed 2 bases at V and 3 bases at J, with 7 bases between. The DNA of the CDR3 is TGCAGCGTTGAAAGGGGATACACTGAAGCTTTCTTT. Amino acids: CSVERGYTEAFF. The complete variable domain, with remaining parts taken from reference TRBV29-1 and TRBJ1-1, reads SAVISQKPSRDICQRGTSLTIQCQVDSQVTMMFWYRQQPGQSLTLIATANQGSEATYESGFVIDKFPISRPNLTFSTLTVSNMSPEDSSIYLCSVERGYTEAFFGQGTRLTVV.

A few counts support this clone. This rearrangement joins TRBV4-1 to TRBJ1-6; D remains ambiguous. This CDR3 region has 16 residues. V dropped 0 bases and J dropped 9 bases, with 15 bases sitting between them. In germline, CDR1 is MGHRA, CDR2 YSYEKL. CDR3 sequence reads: CASSQDSGIAVSPLHF. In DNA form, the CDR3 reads TGCGCCAGCAGCCAAGATTCCGGGATCGCGGTTTCACCCCTCCACTTT.

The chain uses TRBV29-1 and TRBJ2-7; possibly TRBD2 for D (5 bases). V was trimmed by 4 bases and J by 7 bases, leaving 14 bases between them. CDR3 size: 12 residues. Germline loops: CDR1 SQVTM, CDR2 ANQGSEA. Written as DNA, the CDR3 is TGCAGCGTTGGTTGGACTGTCACAGAGCAGTACTTC. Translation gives CSVGWTVTEQYF.

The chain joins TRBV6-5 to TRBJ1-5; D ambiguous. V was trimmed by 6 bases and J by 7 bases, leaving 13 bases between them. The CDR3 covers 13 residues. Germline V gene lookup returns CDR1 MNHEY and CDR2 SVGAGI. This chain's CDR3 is CASRGVTTQPQHF. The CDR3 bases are TGTGCCAGCAGAGGTGTGACGACACAGCCCCAGCATTTT.

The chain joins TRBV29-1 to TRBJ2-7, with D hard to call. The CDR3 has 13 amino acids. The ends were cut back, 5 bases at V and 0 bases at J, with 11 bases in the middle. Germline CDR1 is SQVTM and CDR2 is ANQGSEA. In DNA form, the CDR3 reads TGCAGCGTTAAGGACCTTACCTCCTACGAGCAGTACTTC. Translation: CSVKDLTSYEQYF.

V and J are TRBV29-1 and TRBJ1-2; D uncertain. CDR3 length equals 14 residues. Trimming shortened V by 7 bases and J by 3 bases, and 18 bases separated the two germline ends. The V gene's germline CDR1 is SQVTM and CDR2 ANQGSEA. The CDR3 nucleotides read TGCAGCGCCTGGACGAGTCGACCAGACTATGGCTACACCTTC. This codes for CSAWTSRPDYGYTF.

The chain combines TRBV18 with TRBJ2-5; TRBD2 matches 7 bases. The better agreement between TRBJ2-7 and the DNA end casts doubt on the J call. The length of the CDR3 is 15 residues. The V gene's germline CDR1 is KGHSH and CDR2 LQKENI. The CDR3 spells CASSPLGGDSYEQYF. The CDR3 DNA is TGTGCCAGCTCACCCCTGGGGGGGGATTCCTACGAGCAGTACTTC.

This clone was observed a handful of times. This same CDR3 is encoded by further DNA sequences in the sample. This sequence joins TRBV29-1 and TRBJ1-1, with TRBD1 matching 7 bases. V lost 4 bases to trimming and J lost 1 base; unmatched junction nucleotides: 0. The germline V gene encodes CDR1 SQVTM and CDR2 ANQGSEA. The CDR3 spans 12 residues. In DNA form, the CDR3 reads TGCAGCGTTGGGACAGGGAACACTGAAGCTTTCTTT. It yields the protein CSVGTGNTEAFF.